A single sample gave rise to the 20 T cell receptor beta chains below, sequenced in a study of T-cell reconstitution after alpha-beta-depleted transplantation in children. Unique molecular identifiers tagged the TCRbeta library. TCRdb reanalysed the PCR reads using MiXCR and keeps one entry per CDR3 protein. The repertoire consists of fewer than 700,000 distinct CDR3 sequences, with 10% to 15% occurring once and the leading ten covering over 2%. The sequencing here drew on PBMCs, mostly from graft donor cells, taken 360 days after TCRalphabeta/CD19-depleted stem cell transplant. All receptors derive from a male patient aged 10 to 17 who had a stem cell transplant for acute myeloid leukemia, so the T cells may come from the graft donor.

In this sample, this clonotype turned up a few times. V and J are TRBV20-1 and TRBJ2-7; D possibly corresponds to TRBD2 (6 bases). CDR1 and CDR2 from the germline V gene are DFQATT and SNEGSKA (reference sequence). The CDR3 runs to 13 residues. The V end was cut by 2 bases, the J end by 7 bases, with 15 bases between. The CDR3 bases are TGCAGTGCTAGACGCGGGGCAGTCTGGGAGCAGTACTTC. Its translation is CSARRGAVWEQYF.

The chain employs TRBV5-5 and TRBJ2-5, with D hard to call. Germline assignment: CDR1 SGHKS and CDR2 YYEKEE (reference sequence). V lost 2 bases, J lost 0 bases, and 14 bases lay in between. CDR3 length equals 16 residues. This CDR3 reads CASSFGLADYQETQYF. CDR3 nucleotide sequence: TGTGCCAGCAGCTTTGGATTAGCCGACTACCAAGAGACCCAGTACTTC.

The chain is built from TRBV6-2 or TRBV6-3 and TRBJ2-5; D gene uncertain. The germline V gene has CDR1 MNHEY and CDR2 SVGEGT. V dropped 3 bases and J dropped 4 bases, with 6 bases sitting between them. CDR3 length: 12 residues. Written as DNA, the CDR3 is TGTGCCAGCAGTTATACCGGAGAGACCCAGTACTTC. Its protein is CASSYTGETQYF.

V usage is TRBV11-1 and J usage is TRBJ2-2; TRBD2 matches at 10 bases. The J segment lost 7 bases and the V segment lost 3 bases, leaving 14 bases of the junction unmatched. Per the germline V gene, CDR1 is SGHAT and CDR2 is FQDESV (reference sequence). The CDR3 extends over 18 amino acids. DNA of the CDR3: TGTGCCAGCAGCTTTTCTAGCGGGAGCGACGGTTTGGGCGGGGAGCTGTTTTTT. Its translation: CASSFSSGSDGLGGELFF.

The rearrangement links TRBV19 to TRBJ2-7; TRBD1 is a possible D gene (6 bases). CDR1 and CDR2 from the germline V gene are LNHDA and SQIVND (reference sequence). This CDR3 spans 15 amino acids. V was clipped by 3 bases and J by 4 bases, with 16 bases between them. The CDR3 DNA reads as TGTGCCAGTAGTATGATGTCAGGGGCCAGGTACGAGCAGTACTTC. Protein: CASSMMSGARYEQYF.

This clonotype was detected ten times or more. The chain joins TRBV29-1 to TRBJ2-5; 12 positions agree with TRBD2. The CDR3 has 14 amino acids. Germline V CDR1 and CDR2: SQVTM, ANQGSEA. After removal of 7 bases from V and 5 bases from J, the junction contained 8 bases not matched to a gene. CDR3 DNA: TGCAGCGCCTCACTAGCGGGAGGTGGGGAGACCCAGTACTTC. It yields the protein CSASLAGGGETQYF.

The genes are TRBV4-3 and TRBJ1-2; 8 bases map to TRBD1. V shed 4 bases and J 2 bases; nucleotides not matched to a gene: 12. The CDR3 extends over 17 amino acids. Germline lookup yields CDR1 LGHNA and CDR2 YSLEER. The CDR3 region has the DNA TGCGCCAGCAGCCCTGGACAGGGCGGAGGGGTAAACTATGGCTACACCTTC. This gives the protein CASSPGQGGGVNYGYTF.

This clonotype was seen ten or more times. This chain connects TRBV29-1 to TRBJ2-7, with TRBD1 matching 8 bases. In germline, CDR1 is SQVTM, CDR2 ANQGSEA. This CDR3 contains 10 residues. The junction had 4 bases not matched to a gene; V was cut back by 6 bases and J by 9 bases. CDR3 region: CSVRTGSQYF. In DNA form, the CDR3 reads TGCAGCGTGAGGACAGGGTCGCAGTACTTC.

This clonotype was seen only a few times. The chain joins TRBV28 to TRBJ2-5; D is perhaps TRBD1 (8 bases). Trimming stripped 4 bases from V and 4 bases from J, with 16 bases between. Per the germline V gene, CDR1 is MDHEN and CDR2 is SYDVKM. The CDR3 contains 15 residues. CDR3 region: CASSSLQGGGETQYF. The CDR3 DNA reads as TGTGCCAGCAGTTCCCTACAGGGGGGGGGAGAGACCCAGTACTTC. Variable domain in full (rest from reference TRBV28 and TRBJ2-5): DVKVTQSSRYLVKRTGEKVFLECVQDMDHENMFWYRQDPGLGLRLIYFSYDVKMKEKGDIPEGYSVSREKKERFSLILESASTNQTSMYLCASSSLQGGGETQYFGPGTRLLVL.

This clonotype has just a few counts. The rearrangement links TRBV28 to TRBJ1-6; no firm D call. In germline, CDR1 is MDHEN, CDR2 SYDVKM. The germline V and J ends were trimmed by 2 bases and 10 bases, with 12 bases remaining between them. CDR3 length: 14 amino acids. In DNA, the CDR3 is TGTGCCAGCAGTTTAACGGGGATGGGATCACCCCTCCACTTT. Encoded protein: CASSLTGMGSPLHF.

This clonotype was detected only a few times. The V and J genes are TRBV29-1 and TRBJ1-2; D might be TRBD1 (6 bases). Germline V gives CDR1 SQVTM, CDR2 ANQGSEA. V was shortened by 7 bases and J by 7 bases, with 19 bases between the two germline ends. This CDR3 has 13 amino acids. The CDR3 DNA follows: TGCAGCGCCAGGGGTATCAAGCCTCCTGGCTACACCTTC. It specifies CSARGIKPPGYTF.

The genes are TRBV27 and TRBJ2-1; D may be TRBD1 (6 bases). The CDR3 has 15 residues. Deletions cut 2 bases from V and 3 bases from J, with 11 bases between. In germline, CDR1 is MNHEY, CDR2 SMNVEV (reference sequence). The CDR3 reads CASSLMGAGYNEQFF. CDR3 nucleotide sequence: TGTGCCAGCAGTTTAATGGGGGCGGGCTACAATGAGCAGTTCTTC.

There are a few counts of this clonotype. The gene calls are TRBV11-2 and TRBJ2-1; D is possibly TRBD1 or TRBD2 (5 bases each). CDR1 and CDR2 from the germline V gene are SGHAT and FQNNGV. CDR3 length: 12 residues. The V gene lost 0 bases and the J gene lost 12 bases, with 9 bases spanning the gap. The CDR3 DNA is TGTGCCAGCAGCTTAGATTTTGGGGGGCAGTTCTTC. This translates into CASSLDFGGQFF.

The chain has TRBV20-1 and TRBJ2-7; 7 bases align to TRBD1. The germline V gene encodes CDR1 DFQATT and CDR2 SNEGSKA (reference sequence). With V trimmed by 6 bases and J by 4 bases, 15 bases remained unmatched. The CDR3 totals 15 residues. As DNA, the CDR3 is TGCAGTGCGCCATATACAGGGGATACGCTGTACGAGCAGTACTTC. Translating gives CSAPYTGDTLYEQYF.

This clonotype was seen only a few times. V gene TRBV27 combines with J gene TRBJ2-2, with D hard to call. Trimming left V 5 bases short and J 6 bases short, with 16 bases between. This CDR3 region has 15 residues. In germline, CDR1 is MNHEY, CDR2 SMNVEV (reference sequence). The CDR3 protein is CASSLPHPRPGELFF. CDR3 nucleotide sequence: TGTGCCAGCAGTCTCCCACACCCGCGGCCCGGGGAGCTGTTTTTT.

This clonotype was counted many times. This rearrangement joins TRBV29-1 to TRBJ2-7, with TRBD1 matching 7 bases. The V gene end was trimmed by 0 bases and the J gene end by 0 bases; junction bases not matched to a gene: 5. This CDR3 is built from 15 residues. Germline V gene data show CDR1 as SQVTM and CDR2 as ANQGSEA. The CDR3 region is CSVEDRAGGSYEQYF. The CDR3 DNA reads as TGCAGCGTTGAAGACAGGGCAGGGGGCTCCTACGAGCAGTACTTC.

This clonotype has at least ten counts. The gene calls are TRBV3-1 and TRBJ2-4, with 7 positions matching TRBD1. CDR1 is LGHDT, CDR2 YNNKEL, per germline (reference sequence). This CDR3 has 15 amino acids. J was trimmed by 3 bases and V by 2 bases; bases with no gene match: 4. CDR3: CASSQPPGGKNIQYF. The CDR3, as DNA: TGTGCCAGCAGCCAACCCCCAGGGGGCAAAAACATTCAGTACTTC.

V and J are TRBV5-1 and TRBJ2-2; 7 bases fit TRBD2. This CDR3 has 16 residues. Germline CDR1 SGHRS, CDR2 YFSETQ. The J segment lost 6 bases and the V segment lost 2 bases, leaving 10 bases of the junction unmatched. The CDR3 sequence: CASSLMTSRGAGELFF. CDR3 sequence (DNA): TGCGCCAGCAGCTTAATGACTAGCCGGGGGGCCGGGGAGCTGTTTTTT.

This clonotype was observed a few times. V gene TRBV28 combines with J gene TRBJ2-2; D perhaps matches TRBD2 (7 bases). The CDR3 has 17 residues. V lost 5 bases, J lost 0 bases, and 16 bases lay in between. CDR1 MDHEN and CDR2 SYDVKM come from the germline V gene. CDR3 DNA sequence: TGTGCCAGCAGTCCACCCCGGGGGGCCGCGAACACCGGGGAGCTGTTTTTT. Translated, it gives CASSPPRGAANTGELFF. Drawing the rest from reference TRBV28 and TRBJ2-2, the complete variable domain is DVKVTQSSRYLVKRTGEKVFLECVQDMDHENMFWYRQDPGLGLRLIYFSYDVKMKEKGDIPEGYSVSREKKERFSLILESASTNQTSMYLCASSPPRGAANTGELFFGEGSRLTVL.

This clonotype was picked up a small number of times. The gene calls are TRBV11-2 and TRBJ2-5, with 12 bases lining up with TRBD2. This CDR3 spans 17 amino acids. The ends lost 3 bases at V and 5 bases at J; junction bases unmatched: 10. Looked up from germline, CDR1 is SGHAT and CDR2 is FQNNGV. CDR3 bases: TGTGCCAGCAGCTTCGCCCCTAGCGGGAGGGCCAGGGAGACCCAGTACTTC. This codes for CASSFAPSGRARETQYF. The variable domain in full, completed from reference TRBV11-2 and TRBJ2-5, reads EAGVAQSPRYKIIEKRQSVAFWCNPISGHATLYWYQQILGQGPKLLIQFQNNGVVDDSQLPKDRFSAERLKGVDSTLKIQPAKLEDSAVYLCASSFAPSGRARETQYFGPGTRLLVL.